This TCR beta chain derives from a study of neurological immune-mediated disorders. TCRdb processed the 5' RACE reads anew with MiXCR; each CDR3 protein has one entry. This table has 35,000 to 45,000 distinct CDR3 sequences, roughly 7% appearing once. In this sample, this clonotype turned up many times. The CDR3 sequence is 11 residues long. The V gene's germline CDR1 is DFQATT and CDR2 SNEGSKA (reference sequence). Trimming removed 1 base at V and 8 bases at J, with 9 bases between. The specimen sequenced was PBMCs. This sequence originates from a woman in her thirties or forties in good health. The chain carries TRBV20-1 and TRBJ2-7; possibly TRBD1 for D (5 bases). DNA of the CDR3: TGCAGTGCTAGAGCAGGGAACAAGCAGTACTTC. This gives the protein CSARAGNKQYF.